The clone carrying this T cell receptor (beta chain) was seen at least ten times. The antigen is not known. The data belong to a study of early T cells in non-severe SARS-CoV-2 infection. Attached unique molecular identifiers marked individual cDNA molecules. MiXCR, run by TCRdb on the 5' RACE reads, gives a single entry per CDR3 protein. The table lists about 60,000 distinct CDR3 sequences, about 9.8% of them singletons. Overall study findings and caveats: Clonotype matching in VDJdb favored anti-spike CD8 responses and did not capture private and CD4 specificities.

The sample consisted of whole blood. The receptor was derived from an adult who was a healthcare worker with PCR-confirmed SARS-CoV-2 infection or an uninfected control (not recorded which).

CDR3 nucleotides: TGTGCCAGCAGCTTGGGACAGTACAATGAGCAGTTCTTC. This encodes CASSLGQYNEQFF. The chain employs TRBV5-6 and TRBJ2-1, with D perhaps TRBD1 (5 bases). Germline V lookup: CDR1 SGHDT, CDR2 YYEEEE. V was pared by 0 bases and J by 4 bases, with 5 bases between. This CDR3 is 13 amino acids long.